This TCR beta chain was found in a study of metastatic and nonmetastatic thyroid tumors (dated by TCRdb to 2020 to 2022). Study-wide context: Repertoires were compared across peripheral blood and tumor or nodule tissue samples from malignant and benign thyroid patients.

Before undergoing thyroid surgery, none of the patients had been given any kind of treatment. Patient clinical samples collected from about 2011 to 2018 were retrospectively analysed using T-cell receptor beta sequencing. This clone has at least ten counts. Which antigen it targets is not known. No much larger clone is present one base from it, and per-base qualities are unavailable. Taken from cysteine to phenylalanine, the CDR3 has 14 residues. Left in the record is the CDR3 DNA by itself, 42 bases read in frame from the first base. Compared with germline, V lacks 6 bases and J lacks 15 bases; bases without a gene match: 13. CDR1 and CDR2, per the germline V gene (reference sequence), are SGHAT and FQDESV. Library prep was done by PCR. TCRdb names Illumina HiSeq 4000 as the instrument used. High-throughput sequencing was used to profile the TCR beta-chain CDR3 region of every patient. For the original study's pipeline: CDR3 differences across clinicopathological groups were used to build a classifier for discriminating distant-metastatic papillary thyroid cancer patients. The Shannon index was used to assess repertoire diversity, and the Morisita-Horn index was used to assess tumor-blood repertoire similarity. TCRdb trimmed the raw reads at Q25, called clones with MiXCR and kept productive beta chains. TCRdb, rather than the study authors, made the V and J calls. The sample profile shows tens of thousands of clones; more than 20% of them were found once. Jointly, the top ten make up approximately 3.8% of the sample.

Overall results and qualifications from the work: In both blood and tumor samples, TCR beta diversity was reported to be significantly higher in malignant tumors than in benign nodules.

This receptor chain uses TRBV11-1 and TRBJ2-1; 11 bases in between match TRBD2. The receptor was isolated from a male donor with papillary thyroid cancer or a benign thyroid nodule (not recorded which). Some clones in this sample may be carry-over from other donors' samples. The sample taken for sequencing was blood. CDR3 loop: CASSLSGGEQGPFF. The DNA reads TGTGCCAGCAGTCTTAGCGGGGGGGAACAGGGTCCGTTCTTC.